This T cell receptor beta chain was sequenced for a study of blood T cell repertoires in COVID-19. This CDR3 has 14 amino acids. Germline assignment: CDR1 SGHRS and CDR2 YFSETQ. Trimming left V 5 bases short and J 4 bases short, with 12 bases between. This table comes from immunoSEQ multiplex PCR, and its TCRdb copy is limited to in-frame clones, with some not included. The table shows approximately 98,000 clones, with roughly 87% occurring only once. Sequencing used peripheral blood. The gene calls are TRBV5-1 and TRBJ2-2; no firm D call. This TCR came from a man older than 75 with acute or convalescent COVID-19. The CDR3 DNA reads TGCGCCAGCAGTTCCTCCCCTGTCACCGGGGAGCTGTTTTTT. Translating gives CASSSSPVTGELFF.